A selection of T cell receptor beta chains follows, all from one sample in a study of vaccination effects on CD4 cells after COVID-19. Their recognized antigens are unknown. Using immunoSEQ multiplex PCR, the repertoire was profiled, and TCRdb retains in-frame clones only, with some absent. This table holds 29,000 or so clones, 74% found once. The sequencing here drew on CD4+ T cells from PBMCs cultured with HCoV-OC43 spike peptides, taken after COVID-19 vaccination. These receptor sequences come from a human donor who received a COVID-19 vaccine. CDR3s include the opening cysteine and the closing phenylalanine or tryptophan. The D gene is left open where the match is weak. Some rows have no size entry. The others give once, few or many, or a class for an expanded clone.

clone size,D gene,J gene,V gene,CDR3 protein,CDR3 DNA
-,-,TRBJ1-4,TRBV5-1,CASSLGILGGEKLFF,TGCGCCAGCAGCTTGGGAATCTTGGGTGGTGAAAAACTGTTTTTT
-,TRBD1,TRBJ1-2,TRBV5-6,CASSSVDREDYGYTF,TGTGCCAGCAGCTCAGTGGACAGGGAGGACTATGGCTACACCTTC
-,-,TRBJ1-1,TRBV5-4,CASSLDRNTEAFF,TGTGCCAGCAGCTTGGACAGGAACACTGAAGCTTTCTTT
-,-,TRBJ2-3,TRBV10-1,CASSVGGGGTDTQYF,TGCGCCAGCAGTGTAGGGGGGGGAGGCACAGATACGCAGTATTTT
few,-,TRBJ1-5,TRBV12-2,CASRLGSEGWHQPQHF,TGTGCAAGTCGCTTAGGAAGTGAGGGGTGGCATCAGCCCCAGCATTTT
-,TRBD1,TRBJ2-7,TRBV3-1/TRBV3-2,CASSTGQGNSYEQYF,TGTGCCAGCAGCACGGGACAGGGGAATTCCTACGAGCAGTACTTC
-,TRBD2,TRBJ2-7,TRBV11-2,CASSPAHGGSYEQYF,TGTGCCAGCAGCCCAGCCCACGGGGGGTCCTACGAGCAGTACTTC
-,-,TRBJ1-1,TRBV19,CASSIRGQFYTEAFF,TGTGCCAGTAGTATTAGAGGACAGTTTTACACTGAAGCTTTCTTT
-,TRBD2,TRBJ2-3,TRBV5-1,CASSGGTNPSTDTQYF,TGCGCCAGCAGCGGGGGGACTAACCCTAGCACAGATACGCAGTATTTT
-,-,TRBJ1-3,TRBV18,CASSMPGHSGNTIYF,TGTGCCAGCTCAATGCCCGGCCACTCTGGAAACACCATATATTTT
-,TRBD1,TRBJ1-1,TRBV27,CASSLSFGTGTEAFF,TGTGCCAGCAGTTTATCGTTCGGGACAGGGACTGAAGCTTTCTTT
-,-,TRBJ2-3,TRBV10-1,CASSAEGRPTDTQYF,TGCGCCAGCAGTGCAGAGGGGCGACCCACAGATACGCAGTATTTT
-,TRBD2,TRBJ2-3,TRBV27,CASTVGTSGRNTQYF,TGTGCCAGCACCGTGGGGACTAGCGGGAGAAATACGCAGTATTTT
-,-,TRBJ1-2,TRBV6-1,CASSEESTAIYGYTF,TGTGCCAGCAGTGAAGAGAGCACAGCGATCTATGGCTACACCTTC
-,-,TRBJ2-2,TRBV24-1,CATSDSTTGELFF,TGTGCCACCAGTGACAGCACCACCGGGGAGCTGTTTTTT
-,-,TRBJ2-6,TRBV12-5,CASLTSGANVLTF,TGTGCTAGCCTAACGTCTGGGGCCAACGTCCTGACTTTC
-,-,TRBJ2-3,TRBV10-1,CASFCRGGDTQYF,TGCGCCAGTTTTTGCAGGGGTGGAGATACGCAGTATTTT
-,-,TRBJ1-2,TRBV3-1/TRBV3-2,CASSQESRGNYGYTF,TGTGCCAGCAGCCAAGAATCGAGGGGGAACTATGGCTACACCTTC
-,-,TRBJ2-1,TRBV9,CASSLRNNEQFF,TGTGCCAGCAGCTTACGGAACAATGAGCAGTTCTTC
-,-,TRBJ2-7,TRBV5-5,CASSSGAGGISYEQYF,TGTGCCAGCAGCTCGGGGGCAGGGGGTATATCCTACGAGCAGTACTTC
-,TRBD2,TRBJ2-7,TRBV6-5,CASSRSGRNSYEQYF,TGTGCCAGCAGTAGGAGCGGGAGGAACTCCTACGAGCAGTACTTC
few,-,TRBJ1-6,TRBV5-1,CASSFTGKDSPLHF,TGCGCCAGCAGCTTTACAGGGAAGGATTCACCCCTCCACTTT
-,-,TRBJ2-2,TRBV18,CASSPPNPSGYTGELFF,TGTGCCAGCTCACCACCTAACCCATCGGGGTACACCGGGGAGCTGTTTTTT
-,-,TRBJ2-5,TRBV15,CATSWDQETQYF,TGTGCCACCTCGTGGGACCAAGAGACCCAGTACTTC